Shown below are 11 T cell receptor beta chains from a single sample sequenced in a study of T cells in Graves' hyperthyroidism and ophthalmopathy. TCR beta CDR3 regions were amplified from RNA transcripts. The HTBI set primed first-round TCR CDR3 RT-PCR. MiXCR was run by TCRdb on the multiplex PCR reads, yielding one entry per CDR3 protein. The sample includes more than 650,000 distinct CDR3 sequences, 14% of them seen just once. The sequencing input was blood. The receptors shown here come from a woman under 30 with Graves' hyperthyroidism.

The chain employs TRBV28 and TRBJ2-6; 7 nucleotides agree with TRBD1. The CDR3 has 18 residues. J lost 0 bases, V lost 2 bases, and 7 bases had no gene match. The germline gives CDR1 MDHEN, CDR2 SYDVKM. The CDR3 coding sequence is TGTGCCAGCAGTTTAGGTTGGGACAGTAACTCTGGGGCCAACGTCCTGACTTTC. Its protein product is CASSLGWDSNSGANVLTF.

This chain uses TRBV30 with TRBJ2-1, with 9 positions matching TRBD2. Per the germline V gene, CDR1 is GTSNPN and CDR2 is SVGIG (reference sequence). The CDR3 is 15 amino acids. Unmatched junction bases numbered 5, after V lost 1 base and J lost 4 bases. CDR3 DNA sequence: TGTGCCTGGAGTGGGCGGACTAGCGCGTACAATGAGCAGTTCTTC. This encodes CAWSGRTSAYNEQFF.

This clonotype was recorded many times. The CDR3 DNA sequence: TGTGCCAGCAGCGTACAGGGGAGCAATCAGCCCCAGCATTTT. It specifies CASSVQGSNQPQHF. The V and J genes are TRBV6-2 or TRBV6-3 and TRBJ1-5; 7 bases fit TRBD1. Germline CDR1 and CDR2: MNHEY and SVGEGT. Trimming took 6 bases from V and 1 from J; bases not matched to a gene: 3. The length of the CDR3 is 14 residues.

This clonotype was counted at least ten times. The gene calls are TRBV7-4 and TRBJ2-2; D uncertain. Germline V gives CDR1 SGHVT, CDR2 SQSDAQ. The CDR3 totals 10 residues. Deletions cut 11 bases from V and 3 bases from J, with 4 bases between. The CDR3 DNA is TGTGCCTTTTACACCGGGGAGCTGTTTTTT. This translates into CAFYTGELFF.

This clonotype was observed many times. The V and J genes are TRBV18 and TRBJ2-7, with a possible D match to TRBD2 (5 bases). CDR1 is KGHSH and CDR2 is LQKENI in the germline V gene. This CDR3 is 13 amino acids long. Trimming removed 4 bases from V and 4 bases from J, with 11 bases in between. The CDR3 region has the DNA TGTGCCAGCTCACATACTAGTGGATACGAGCAGTACTTC. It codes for CASSHTSGYEQYF.

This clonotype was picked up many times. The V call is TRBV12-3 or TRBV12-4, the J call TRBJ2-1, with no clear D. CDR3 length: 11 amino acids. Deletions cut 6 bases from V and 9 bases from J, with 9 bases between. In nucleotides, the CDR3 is TGTGCCAGCAGCTTGTCGGGTGAGCAGTTCTTC. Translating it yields CASSLSGEQFF.

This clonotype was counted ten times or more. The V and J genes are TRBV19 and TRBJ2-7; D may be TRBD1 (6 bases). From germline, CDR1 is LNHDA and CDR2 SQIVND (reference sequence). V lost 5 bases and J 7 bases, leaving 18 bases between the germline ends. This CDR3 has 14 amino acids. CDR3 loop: CASSSGATGWEQYF. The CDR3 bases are TGTGCCAGTAGTTCCGGGGCCACAGGGTGGGAGCAGTACTTC.

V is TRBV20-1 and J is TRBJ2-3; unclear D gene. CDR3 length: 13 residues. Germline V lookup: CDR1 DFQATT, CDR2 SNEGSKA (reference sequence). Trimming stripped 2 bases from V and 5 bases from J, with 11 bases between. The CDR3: CSARIGAVDTQYF. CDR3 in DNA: TGCAGTGCTAGAATCGGCGCGGTAGATACGCAGTATTTT.

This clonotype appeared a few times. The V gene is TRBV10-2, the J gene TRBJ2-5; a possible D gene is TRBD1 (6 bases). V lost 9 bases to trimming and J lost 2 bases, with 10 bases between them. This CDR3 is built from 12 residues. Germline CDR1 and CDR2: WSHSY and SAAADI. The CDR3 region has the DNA TGCGCCAGTCGGGACATACAAGAGACCCAGTACTTC. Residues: CASRDIQETQYF.

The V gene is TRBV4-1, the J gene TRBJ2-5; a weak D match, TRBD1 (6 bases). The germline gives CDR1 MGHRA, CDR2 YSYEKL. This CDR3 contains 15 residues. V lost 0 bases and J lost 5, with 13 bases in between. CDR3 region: CASSQDPAGAETQYF. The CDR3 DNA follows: TGCGCCAGCAGCCAAGATCCGGCAGGGGCGGAGACCCAGTACTTC.

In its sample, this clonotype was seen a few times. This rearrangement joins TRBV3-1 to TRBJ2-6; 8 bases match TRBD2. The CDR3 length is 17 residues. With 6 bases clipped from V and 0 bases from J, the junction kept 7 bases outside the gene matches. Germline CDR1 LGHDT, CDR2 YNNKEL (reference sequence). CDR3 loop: CASSRLAGNSGANVLTF. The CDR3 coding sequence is TGTGCCAGCAGTCGATTAGCGGGGAACTCTGGGGCCAACGTCCTGACTTTC. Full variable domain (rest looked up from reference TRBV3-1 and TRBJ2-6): DTAVSQTPKYLVTQMGNDKSIKCEQNLGHDTMYWYKQDSKKFLKIMFSYNNKELIINETVPNRFSPKSPDKAHLNLHINSLELGDSAVYFCASSRLAGNSGANVLTFGAGSRLTVL.